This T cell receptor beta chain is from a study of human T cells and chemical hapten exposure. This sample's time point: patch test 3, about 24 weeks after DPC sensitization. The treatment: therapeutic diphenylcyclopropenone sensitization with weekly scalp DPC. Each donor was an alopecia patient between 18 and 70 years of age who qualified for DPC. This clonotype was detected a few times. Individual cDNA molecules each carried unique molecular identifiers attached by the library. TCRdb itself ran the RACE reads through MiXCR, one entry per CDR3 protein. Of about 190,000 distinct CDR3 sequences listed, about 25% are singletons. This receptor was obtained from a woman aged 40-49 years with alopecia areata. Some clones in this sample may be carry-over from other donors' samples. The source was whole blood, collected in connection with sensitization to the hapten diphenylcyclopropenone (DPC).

CDR3 loop: CAISDRLNTEAFF. In DNA form, the CDR3 reads TGTGCCATCAGTGACAGGTTGAACACTGAAGCTTTCTTT. The rearrangement links TRBV10-3 to TRBJ1-1; D gene uncertain. Trimming removed 3 bases from V and 0 bases from J, with 5 bases in between. Germline loops: CDR1 ENHRY, CDR2 SYGVKD. The CDR3 has 13 residues.